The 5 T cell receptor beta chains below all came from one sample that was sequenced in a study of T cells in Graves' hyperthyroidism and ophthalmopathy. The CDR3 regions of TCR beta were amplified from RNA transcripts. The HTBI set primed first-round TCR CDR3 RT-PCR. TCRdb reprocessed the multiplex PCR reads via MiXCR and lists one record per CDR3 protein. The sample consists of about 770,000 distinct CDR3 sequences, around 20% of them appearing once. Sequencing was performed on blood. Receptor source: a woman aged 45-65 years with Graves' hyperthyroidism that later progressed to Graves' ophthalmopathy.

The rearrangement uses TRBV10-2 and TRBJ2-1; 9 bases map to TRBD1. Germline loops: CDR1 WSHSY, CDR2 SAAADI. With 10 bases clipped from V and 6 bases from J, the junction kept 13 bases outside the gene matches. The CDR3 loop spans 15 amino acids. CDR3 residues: CATVVGTGSFNEQFF. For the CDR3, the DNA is TGCGCCACCGTGGTCGGGACAGGGTCTTTCAATGAGCAGTTCTTC.

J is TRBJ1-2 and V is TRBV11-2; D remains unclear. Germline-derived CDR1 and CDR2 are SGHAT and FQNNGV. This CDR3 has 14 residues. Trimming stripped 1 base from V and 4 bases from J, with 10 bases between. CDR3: CASSLVPGGYGYTF. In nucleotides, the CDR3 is TGTGCCAGCAGCTTAGTCCCAGGAGGCTATGGCTACACCTTC.

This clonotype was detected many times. The CDR3, as DNA: TGTGCCAGCAGCTTCCGACAGGTCCCATTGAACCAGTACTTC. It yields the protein CASSFRQVPLNQYF. V gene TRBV7-9 combines with J gene TRBJ2-5; TRBD1 is a possible D gene (6 bases). V was trimmed by 3 bases and J by 10 bases, leaving 18 bases between them. This CDR3 is 14 amino acids long. Per germline, CDR1 SEHNR and CDR2 FQNEAQ (reference sequence).

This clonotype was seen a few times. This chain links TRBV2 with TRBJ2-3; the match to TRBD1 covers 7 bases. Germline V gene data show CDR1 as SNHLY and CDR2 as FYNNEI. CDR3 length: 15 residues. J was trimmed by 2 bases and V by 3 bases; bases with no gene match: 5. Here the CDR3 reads CASSDGTVSTDTQYF. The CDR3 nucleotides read TGTGCCAGCAGTGACGGGACAGTCTCCACAGATACGCAGTATTTT. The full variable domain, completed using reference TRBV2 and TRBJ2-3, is EPEVTQTPSHQVTQMGQEVILRCVPISNHLYFYWYRQILGQKVEFLVSFYNNEISEKSEIFDDQFSVERPDGSNFTLKIRSTKLEDSAMYFCASSDGTVSTDTQYFGPGTRLTVL.

The CDR3 DNA follows: TGCAGTGCTAGGGACTATTCAGGGGTATATGATGCAACTAATGAAAAACTGTTTTTT. It is translated as CSARDYSGVYDATNEKLFF. This chain joins TRBV20-1 and TRBJ1-4, with a weak D call TRBD1 (6 bases). Germline values: CDR1 DFQATT, CDR2 SNEGSKA (reference sequence). The CDR3 is 19 amino acids. V was shortened by 3 bases and J by 0 bases, with 23 bases between the two germline ends.